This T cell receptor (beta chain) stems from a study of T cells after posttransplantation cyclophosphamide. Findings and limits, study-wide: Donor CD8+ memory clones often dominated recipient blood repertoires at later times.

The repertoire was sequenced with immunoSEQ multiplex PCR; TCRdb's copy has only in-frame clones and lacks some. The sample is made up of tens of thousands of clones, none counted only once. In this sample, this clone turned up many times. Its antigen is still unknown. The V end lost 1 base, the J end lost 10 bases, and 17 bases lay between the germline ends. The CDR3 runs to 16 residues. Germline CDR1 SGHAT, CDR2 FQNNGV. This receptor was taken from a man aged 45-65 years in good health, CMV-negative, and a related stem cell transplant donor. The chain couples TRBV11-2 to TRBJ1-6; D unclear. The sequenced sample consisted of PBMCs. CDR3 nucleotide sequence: TGTGCCAGCAGCTTAGGGGCCCAGATCTCGGGGTCACCCCTCCACTTT. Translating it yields CASSLGAQISGSPLHF.